One and the same sample provided the 22 T cell receptor beta chains below, sequenced in a study of blood T cell repertoires in COVID-19. Assay used: immunoSEQ multiplex PCR; TCRdb lists only in-frame clones, some missing. The sample includes 200,000 to 250,000 clones, under 90% of them seen just once. Sequenced material: peripheral blood. The receptors originated from a woman older than 75 with active or convalescent COVID-19.

The chain employs TRBV6-5 and TRBJ2-3; D may be TRBD2 (5 bases). Trimming took off 6 bases at V and 5 bases at J, with 15 bases between the two ends. CDR3 size: 14 residues. CDR1 is MNHEY and CDR2 is SVGAGI in the germline V gene. This CDR3 is CASRRGLHRDTQYF. The CDR3 DNA reads TGTGCCAGCAGGCGAGGGTTACATCGAGATACGCAGTATTTT.

For this clone: One end of the junction varies from germline; a read error may be responsible. The V and J genes are TRBV4-1 and TRBJ2-5, with TRBD2 matching 7 bases. The germline gives CDR1 MGHRA, CDR2 YSYEKL. CDR3 length: 14 residues. CDR3 sequence (DNA): TGCGCCAGCGGCCACCCGGGGGGCCAAGAGACCCAGTACTTC. Its translation: CASGHPGGQETQYF.

The chain carries TRBV7-8 and TRBJ1-2; 7 bases match TRBD1. The CDR3 consists of 12 residues. After removal of 2 bases from V and 8 bases from J, the junction contained 2 bases not matched to a gene. The germline gives CDR1 SGHVS, CDR2 FQNEAQ. CDR3: CASSLRTGGYTF. In nucleotides, the CDR3 is TGTGCCAGCAGCTTAAGGACAGGCGGCTACACCTTC. Based on the CDR3 plus reference TRBV7-8 and TRBJ1-2, the full variable domain is GAGVSQSPRYKVAKRGQDVALRCDPISGHVSLFWYQQALGQGPEFLTYFQNEAQLDKSGLPSDRFFAERPEGSVSTLKIQRTQQEDSAVYLCASSLRTGGYTFGSGTRLTVV.

V usage is TRBV7-9 and J usage is TRBJ2-7; 9 positions agree with TRBD1. CDR3 length equals 14 residues. Trimming took 5 bases from V and 5 from J; bases not matched to a gene: 7. The germline gives CDR1 SEHNR, CDR2 FQNEAQ (reference sequence). CDR3: CASSQDRGSNEQYF. The CDR3 coding sequence is TGTGCCAGCAGCCAGGACAGGGGTAGCAACGAGCAGTACTTC.

The rearrangement joins TRBV6-4 to TRBJ2-1; 8 bases match TRBD2. CDR1 and CDR2 (germline): MRHNA, SNTAGT. CDR3 length: 13 residues. J lost 6 bases, V lost 5 bases, and 3 bases had no gene match. The CDR3 DNA follows: TGTGCCAGCAGTACTGGGACTAGCAATGAGCAGTTCTTC. It yields the protein CASSTGTSNEQFF.

V and J are TRBV5-1 and TRBJ2-7; 7 nucleotides match TRBD1. The CDR3 is made up of 15 amino acids. Trimming took 3 bases from V and 1 from J; bases not matched to a gene: 7. Germline V lookup: CDR1 SGHRS, CDR2 YFSETQ. The CDR3 spells CASSSTGTASYEQYF. The CDR3 DNA follows: TGCGCCAGCAGCTCAACCGGGACAGCTTCCTACGAGCAGTACTTC.

The chain is built from TRBV11-2 and TRBJ2-5; TRBD2 agrees at 15 bases. Germline lookup yields CDR1 SGHAT and CDR2 FQNNGV. The trim removed 1 base at V and 5 bases at J, leaving 8 bases unmatched. The CDR3 totals 18 residues. CDR3 bases: TGTGCCAGCAGCTTAGTTCGGACTAGCGGGGGGGCCGGGGAGACCCAGTACTTC. Encoded protein: CASSLVRTSGGAGETQYF. The full variable domain, with the rest looked up from reference TRBV11-2 and TRBJ2-5, is EAGVAQSPRYKIIEKRQSVAFWCNPISGHATLYWYQQILGQGPKLLIQFQNNGVVDDSQLPKDRFSAERLKGVDSTLKIQPAKLEDSAVYLCASSLVRTSGGAGETQYFGPGTRLLVL.

The rearrangement links TRBV9 to TRBJ2-6, with D perhaps matching TRBD1 (6 bases). This CDR3 contains 21 residues. Looked up from germline, CDR1 is SGDLS and CDR2 is YYNGEE. Trimming took 3 bases from V and 0 from J, leaving 25 bases between them. CDR3 protein: CASSARDITLLESSGANVLTF. The CDR3 DNA reads as TGTGCCAGCAGCGCCCGGGACATAACCTTACTGGAGAGCTCTGGGGCCAACGTCCTGACTTTC.

This clone was seen a single time. J is TRBJ2-5 and V is TRBV7-2; 9 nucleotides match TRBD1. V trimming: 4 bases; J trimming: 5 bases; junction bases outside the gene matches: 8. This CDR3 comprises 15 residues. The V gene's germline CDR1 is SGHTA and CDR2 FQGNSA. In DNA form, the CDR3 reads TGTGCCAGCAGCTCACGACAGGGGGTGGGGGAGACCCAGTACTTC. Amino acid sequence: CASSSRQGVGETQYF.

The V gene is TRBV2, the J gene TRBJ2-2; 8 nucleotides match TRBD2. V trimming: 6 bases; J trimming: 1 base; junction bases outside the gene matches: 4. Germline loops: CDR1 SNHLY, CDR2 FYNNEI. This CDR3 is built from 15 residues. The CDR3 bases are TGTGCCAGCAGCCCAGGGACTAGGAACACCGGGGAGCTGTTTTTT. Its translation is CASSPGTRNTGELFF. Looking up the rest from reference TRBV2 and TRBJ2-2 gives the full variable domain: EPEVTQTPSHQVTQMGQEVILRCVPISNHLYFYWYRQILGQKVEFLVSFYNNEISEKSEIFDDQFSVERPDGSNFTLKIRSTKLEDSAMYFCASSPGTRNTGELFFGEGSRLTVL.

The chain combines TRBV5-1 with TRBJ2-1; D not certain. The CDR3 spans 15 residues. Trimming took off 7 bases at V and 0 bases at J, with 14 bases between the two ends. Germline values: CDR1 SGHRS, CDR2 YFSETQ. The CDR3 region is CASQDSTTSYNEQFF. DNA of the CDR3: TGCGCCAGCCAAGACTCTACCACCTCCTACAATGAGCAGTTCTTC. The entire variable domain, with the rest obtained from reference TRBV5-1 and TRBJ2-1, is as follows: KAGVTQTPRYLIKTRGQQVTLSCSPISGHRSVSWYQQTPGQGLQFLFEYFSETQRNKGNFPGRFSGRQFSNSRSEMNVSTLELGDSALYLCASQDSTTSYNEQFFGPGTRLTVL.

The chain joins TRBV27 to TRBJ1-5; TRBD1 agrees at 7 bases. V was pared by 8 bases and J by 1 base, with 14 bases of the junction left unmatched. Germline CDR1 is MNHEY and CDR2 is SMNVEV (reference sequence). The CDR3 consists of 17 residues. CDR3 DNA sequence: TGTGCCAGCCCCGGTGACAGGGTTAATGGGAGCAATCAGCCCCAGCATTTT. Translated, it gives CASPGDRVNGSNQPQHF.

This chain uses TRBV7-9 with TRBJ2-3; D might be TRBD1 (6 bases). Germline V gives CDR1 SEHNR, CDR2 FQNEAQ (reference sequence). The CDR3 contains 14 residues. The V gene lost 5 bases and the J gene lost 3 bases, with 12 bases spanning the gap. DNA of the CDR3: TGTGCCAGCAGCAAGGGGGTTATAACAGATACGCAGTATTTT. It encodes CASSKGVITDTQYF. Using reference TRBV7-9 and TRBJ2-3 for the parts outside the CDR3, the full variable domain is DTGVSQNPRHKITKRGQNVTFRCDPISEHNRLYWYRQTLGQGPEFLTYFQNEAQLEKSRLLSDRFSAERPKGSFSTLEIQRTEQGDSAMYLCASSKGVITDTQYFGPGTRLTVL.

V gene TRBV7-6 combines with J gene TRBJ2-1; D is uncertain. Looked up from germline, CDR1 is SGHVS and CDR2 is FNYEAQ. CDR3 length: 12 amino acids. V lost 5 bases to trimming and J lost 11 bases, with 13 bases between them. The CDR3 region has the DNA TGTGCCAGCAGCCCCTACACGGAGAAGCAGTTCTTC. Translated: CASSPYTEKQFF.

The V call is TRBV7-2, the J call TRBJ1-1; 7 bases align to TRBD1. The CDR3 has 16 amino acids. V gave up 5 bases and J gave up 0 bases; unmatched junction bases: 9. Germline assignment: CDR1 SGHTA and CDR2 FQGNSA. CDR3 DNA: TGTGCCAGCAGCACCTTTCCGGGACAGATGAACACTGAAGCTTTCTTT. The encoded protein is CASSTFPGQMNTEAFF.

The chain joins TRBV27 to TRBJ2-7; TRBD2 matches 8 bases. V shed 7 bases and J 1 base; nucleotides not matched to a gene: 9. Germline V gene data show CDR1 as MNHEY and CDR2 as SMNVEV (reference sequence). The CDR3 is 15 amino acids. The CDR3 DNA is TGTGCCAGCACCTTCAGCAGCGGGGGTTCCTACGAGCAGTACTTC. Its protein product is CASTFSSGGSYEQYF.

The rearrangement uses TRBV18 and TRBJ1-5, with TRBD1 identical over 9 bases. V was clipped by 6 bases and J by 4 bases; unmatched bases: 10. The CDR3 is 16 amino acids. Looked up from germline, CDR1 is KGHSH and CDR2 is LQKENI. CDR3 nucleotide sequence: TGTGCCAGCTCCTCGGAGACAGGGGGGGGAAATCAGCCCCAGCATTTT. It yields the protein CASSSETGGGNQPQHF.

V gene TRBV5-1 combines with J gene TRBJ1-4; TRBD1 matches 8 bases. The V and J ends lost 2 bases and 8 bases, in that order; junction bases with no gene match: 5. This CDR3 comprises 14 residues. Germline loops: CDR1 SGHRS, CDR2 YFSETQ. The CDR3 nucleotides are TGCGCCAGCAGCTTTCAGGGGGCAGGAGAAAAACTGTTTTTT. This sequence encodes CASSFQGAGEKLFF.

V gene TRBV3-1 (or the pseudogene TRBV3-2) combines with J gene TRBJ1-2; tentatively, D is TRBD1 (6 bases). The CDR3 length is 14 residues. Per germline, CDR1 LGHDT and CDR2 YNNKEL (reference sequence). The germline V and J ends were trimmed by 0 bases and 4 bases, with 9 bases remaining between them. The DNA of the CDR3 is TGTGCCAGCAGCCAAGAACAGGGTGCCTATGGCTACACCTTC. Translation: CASSQEQGAYGYTF.

The chain joins TRBV30 to TRBJ1-5; 8 positions match TRBD1. V lost 0 bases, J lost 7 bases, and 8 bases stayed unmatched. The V gene's germline CDR1 is GTSNPN and CDR2 SVGIG (reference sequence). This CDR3 has 15 residues. The CDR3 DNA reads as TGTGCCTGGAGTGTAGGGGCAGGGGGCAGCCAGCCCCAGCATTTT. Its protein product is CAWSVGAGGSQPQHF.

This chain joins TRBV3-1 (or the pseudogene TRBV3-2) and TRBJ2-2; D not certain. Trimming pared 4 bases from V and 1 base from J, leaving 10 bases between. CDR1 and CDR2 (germline): LGHDT, YNNKEL (reference sequence). This CDR3 is 15 amino acids long. CDR3 sequence: CASSLVAVNTGELFF. CDR3 DNA sequence: TGTGCCAGCAGCCTGGTAGCAGTGAACACCGGGGAGCTGTTTTTT.

The genes are TRBV6-1 and TRBJ2-6; D is ambiguous. V was pared by 1 base and J by 1 base, with 11 bases between. The CDR3 totals 17 residues. In germline, CDR1 is MNHNS, CDR2 SASEGT. The CDR3 sequence is CASSEVPTRSGANVLTF. CDR3 nucleotide sequence: TGTGCCAGCAGTGAAGTACCTACCCGATCTGGGGCCAACGTCCTGACTTTC.